A selection of T cell receptor beta chains follows, all from one sample in a study of blood T cell repertoires in COVID-19. The data were produced by immunoSEQ multiplex PCR, yet TCRdb's version contains in-frame clones alone and is incomplete. The sample consists of 200,000 to 250,000 clones, approximately 84% of them appearing once. The sample comprised peripheral blood. All receptors come from a woman at least 80 years old with acute or convalescent COVID-19. Each CDR3 is given with its conserved first and last residue. A D gene is named only where the DNA matches it firmly. The listing skips clone size in some rows; elsewhere it reads once, few, many or a size class.

V	D	J	size	DNA	CDR3
TRBV5-1	NA	TRBJ1-2	NA	TGCGCCAGCACCCAATCCGAGGGCTATGGCTACACCTTC	CASTQSEGYGYTF
TRBV24-1	TRBD1	TRBJ1-1	NA	TGTGCCACCGAGACAGGGGGCCCCACTGAAGCTTTCTTT	CATETGGPTEAFF
TRBV6-5	NA	TRBJ2-3	NA	TGTGCCACCATGTCTACGACAGATACGCAGTATTTT	CATMSTTDTQYF
TRBV7-3	NA	TRBJ2-2	NA	TGTGCCAGCAGCTTAAGCAGGGATAACACCGGGGAGCTGTTTTTT	CASSLSRDNTGELFF
TRBV10-3	NA	TRBJ2-1	NA	TGTGCCATCAGTGAAGCGAAGTCCTCCTACAATGAGCAGTTCTTC	CAISEAKSSYNEQFF
TRBV6-2/TRBV6-3	TRBD1	TRBJ2-1	NA	TGTGCCAGCAGTTACTCGAGCGGACAGGGAAGATCCTACAATGAGCAGTTCTTC	CASSYSSGQGRSYNEQFF
TRBV6-5	TRBD2	TRBJ2-1	NA	TGTGCCAGCCTCAATAGCGGGAGTCATCGTGAGCAGTTCTTC	CASLNSGSHREQFF
TRBV20-1	NA	TRBJ1-1	NA	TGCAGTGCTAATAGCCAGCAAGTAGCTTTCTTT	CSANSQQVAFF
TRBV18	TRBD2	TRBJ2-1	NA	TGTGCCAGCTCAGTTGGGACTAGCGGGACGAATGAGCAGTTCTTC	CASSVGTSGTNEQFF
TRBV11-1	NA	TRBJ2-1	NA	TGTGCCAGCAGCTTCCAGGGTGAGCAGTTCTTC	CASSFQGEQFF
TRBV6-4	NA	TRBJ1-1	once	TGTGCACCCGGCGGCACAAACACTGAAGCTTTCTTT	CAPGGTNTEAFF
TRBV7-9	NA	TRBJ1-6	NA	TGTGCCAGCAGCCTACAGGGTACCTCACCCCTCCACTTT	CASSLQGTSPLHF
TRBV7-9	TRBD1	TRBJ1-2	NA	TGTGCCAGCAGCCGTACAGGGGGCGCCGACTATGGCTACACCTTC	CASSRTGGADYGYTF
TRBV28	NA	TRBJ1-6	NA	TGTGCCAGCACCAAGGGGGGGGCAAGGTTAGATTCACCCCTCCACTTT	CASTKGGARLDSPLHF
TRBV15	NA	TRBJ1-2	NA	TGTGCCACCAGCAGAGATCTGCGGGACTATGGCTACACCTTC	CATSRDLRDYGYTF
TRBV19	NA	TRBJ1-6	NA	TGTGCCAGTAGGTTCAGGGGTTCACCCCTCCACTTT	CASRFRGSPLHF
TRBV12-3/TRBV12-4	NA	TRBJ1-2	NA	TGTGCCAGCAGTTTAGACAGCTATGGCTACACCTTC	CASSLDSYGYTF
TRBV30	NA	TRBJ2-3	once	TGTGCCTGGACCCGGACAGTCCAAAGCACAGATACGCAGTATTTT	CAWTRTVQSTDTQYF
TRBV7-8	TRBD1	TRBJ1-2	NA	TGTGCCAGCAGCCCCTACCGGGACAGGGTTTCTGGCTACACCTTC	CASSPYRDRVSGYTF
TRBV7-6	TRBD2	TRBJ2-1	once	TGTGCCAGCAGCTCCGCCGGGACTAGCGGTTACAATGAGCAGTTCTTC	CASSSAGTSGYNEQFF
TRBV7-9	TRBD1	TRBJ1-2	NA	TGTGCCAGCAGCGGACAGGGGCGCGCGGTAGGCGGCTACACCTTC	CASSGQGRAVGGYTF